The clone carrying this TCR beta chain was seen at least ten times. Separate cDNA molecules each had unique molecular identifiers attached to them. Each CDR3 protein gets one entry after TCRdb re-called the 5' RACE reads with MiXCR. The table lists 55,000 or so distinct CDR3 sequences, under 15% of them singletons, with 1.2% to 1.5% in the top ten. The sample comes from a study of early T cells in non-severe SARS-CoV-2 infection. Trimming cost V 3 bases and J 3 bases, with 12 bases left between them. Germline values: CDR1 MDHEN, CDR2 SYDVKM. The CDR3 sequence is 14 residues long. The source is an adult who was a healthcare worker with PCR-confirmed SARS-CoV-2 infection or an uninfected control (not recorded which). Sequenced: whole blood. The chain recombines TRBV28 with TRBJ2-7, with a possible D match to TRBD2 (6 bases). This chain's CDR3 is CASSLVLAGYEQYF. The CDR3, as DNA: TGTGCCAGCAGTTTGGTACTAGCCGGCTACGAGCAGTACTTC.